This T cell receptor (beta chain) was profiled in a study of CD8 T cells in Susac syndrome. The germline CDR1 and CDR2 sequences are SGHTA and FQGNSA. V shed 5 bases and J shed 17 bases, with 25 bases lying between them. This CDR3 is 15 amino acids long. With random hexamers, reverse transcription was performed on about 0.45 to 1 ug of RNA. The TCR beta CDR3 was amplified by immunoSEQ multiplex PCR across 54 Vbeta, 13 Jbeta. TCRdb recomputed calls from the immunoSEQ multiplex PCR reads with MiXCR, one row per CDR3 protein. Here the sample spans roughly 160,000 distinct CDR3 sequences, around 94% being singletons. The table lists this clonotype with a count of one. TCR beta sequences were obtained from blood CD8+ and CD4+ T cells. Healthy donors served as age- and sex-matched controls. Isolation of CD8+ and CD4+ T cells was performed negatively, whereas enrichment of TEMRA cells was done by FACS.

The specimen sequenced was CD4+ T cells from PBMCs. The rearrangement links TRBV7-2 to TRBJ1-6; D perhaps matches TRBD1 (5 bases). The clonotype was recovered from a human donor in good health. CDR3 DNA sequence: TGTGCCAGCAGCCAGGCGTCAGGGCGGGCGATTGACGTCCACTTT. This translates into CASSQASGRAIDVHF.